This T cell receptor (beta chain) originates from a study of shared clonotypes between healthy human individuals. The germline V gene has CDR1 SGDLS and CDR2 YYNGEE. The V end lost 4 bases, the J end lost 14 bases, and 24 bases lay between the germline ends. CDR3 length: 14 amino acids. Sorted-subset replicate PCRs used roughly 210 ng of genomic DNA. This amount corresponded to 30,000 to 35,000 T cell genomes. Produced via immunoSEQ multiplex PCR; TCRdb's table is partial and in-frame only. The table shows around 1.5 million clones, with around 98% occurring only once. Sequenced material: naive CD4+ T cells sorted from blood. Subset: CD45RA+ positively selected. The rearrangement uses TRBV9 and TRBJ2-5; TRBD1 is a possible D gene (6 bases). The sequence derives from a man in his thirties or forties in good health. The CDR3 region is CASSQGSGTESRYF. The CDR3 DNA reads TGTGCCAGCAGCCAGGGGAGTGGCACCGAATCTCGATACTTC.